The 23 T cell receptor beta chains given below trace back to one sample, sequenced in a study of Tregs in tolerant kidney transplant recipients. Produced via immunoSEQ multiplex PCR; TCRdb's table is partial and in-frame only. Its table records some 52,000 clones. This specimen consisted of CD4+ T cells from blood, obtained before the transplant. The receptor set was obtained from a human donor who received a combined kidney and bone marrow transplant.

The CDR3 spells CASSRGLTTEAFF. The DNA read from the CDR3 is TGTGCCAGCTCTAGGGGATTGACCACTGAA. The chain joins TRBV7-6 to TRBJ1-1; D might be TRBD1 (5 bases). Sequencing ends 3 residues short of the CDR3 end; the germline J gene provides the rest. V shed 8 bases and J shed 4 bases, with 14 bases lying between them. Germline V gene data show CDR1 as SGHVS and CDR2 as FNYEAQ. The CDR3 is 13 residues long.

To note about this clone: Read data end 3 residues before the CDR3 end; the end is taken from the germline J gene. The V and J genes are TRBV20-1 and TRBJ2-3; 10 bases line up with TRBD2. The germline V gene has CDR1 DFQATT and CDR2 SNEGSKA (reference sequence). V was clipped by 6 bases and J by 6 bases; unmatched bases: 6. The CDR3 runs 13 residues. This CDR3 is CSARAGGRDTQYF. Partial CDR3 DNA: TGCAGTGCCCGAGCGGGAGGGCGGGATACG.

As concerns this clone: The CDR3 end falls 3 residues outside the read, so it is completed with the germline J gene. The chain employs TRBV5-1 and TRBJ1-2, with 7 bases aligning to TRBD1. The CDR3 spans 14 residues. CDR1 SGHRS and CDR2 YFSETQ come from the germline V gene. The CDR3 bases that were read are TGCGCCAGCAGCTCTCGACAGGGCATAGGGGGC. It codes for CASSSRQGIGG. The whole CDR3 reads CASSSRQGIGGYTF.

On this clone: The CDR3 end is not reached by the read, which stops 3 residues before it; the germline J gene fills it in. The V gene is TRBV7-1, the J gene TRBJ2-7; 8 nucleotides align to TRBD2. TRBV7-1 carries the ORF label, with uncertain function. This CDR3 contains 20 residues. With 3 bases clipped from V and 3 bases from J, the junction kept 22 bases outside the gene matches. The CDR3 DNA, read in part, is TGTGCCAGCAGCTCCCTAAGGCGTACGAAGCGGGGGAAATCTCACTACGAG. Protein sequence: CASSSLRRTKRGKSHYE. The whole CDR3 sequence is CASSSLRRTKRGKSHYEQYF.

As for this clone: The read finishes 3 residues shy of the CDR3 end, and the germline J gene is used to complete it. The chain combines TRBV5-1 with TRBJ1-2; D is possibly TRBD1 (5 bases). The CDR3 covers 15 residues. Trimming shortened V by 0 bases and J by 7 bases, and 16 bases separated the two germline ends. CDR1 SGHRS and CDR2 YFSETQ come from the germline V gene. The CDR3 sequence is CASSLGAGQLGGYTF. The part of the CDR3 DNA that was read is TGCGCCAGCAGCTTGGGCGCAGGGCAGTTGGGTGGC.

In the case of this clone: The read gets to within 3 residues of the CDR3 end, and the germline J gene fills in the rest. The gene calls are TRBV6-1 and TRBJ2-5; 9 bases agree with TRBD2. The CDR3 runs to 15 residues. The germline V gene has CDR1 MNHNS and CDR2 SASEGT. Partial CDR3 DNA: TGTGCCAGCAGTGAAGGGCTAGCGGGGTGGGGAACC. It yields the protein CASSEGLAGWGT. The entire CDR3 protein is CASSEGLAGWGTQYF.

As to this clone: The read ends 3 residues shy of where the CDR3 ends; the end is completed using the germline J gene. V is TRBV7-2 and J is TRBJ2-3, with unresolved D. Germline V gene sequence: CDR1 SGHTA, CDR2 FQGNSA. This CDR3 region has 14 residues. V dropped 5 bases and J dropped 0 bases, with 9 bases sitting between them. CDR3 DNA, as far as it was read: TGTGCCAGCAGCAAGTACTCTAGCACAGATACG. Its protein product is CASSKYSSTDT. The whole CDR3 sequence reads CASSKYSSTDTQYF.

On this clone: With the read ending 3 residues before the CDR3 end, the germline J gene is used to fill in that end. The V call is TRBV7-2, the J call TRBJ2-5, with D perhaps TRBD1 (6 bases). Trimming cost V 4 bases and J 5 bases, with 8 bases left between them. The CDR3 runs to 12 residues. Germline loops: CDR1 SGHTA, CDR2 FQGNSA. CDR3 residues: CASSSQGETQYF. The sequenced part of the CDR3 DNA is TGTGCCAGCAGCTCCCAGGGGGAGACC.

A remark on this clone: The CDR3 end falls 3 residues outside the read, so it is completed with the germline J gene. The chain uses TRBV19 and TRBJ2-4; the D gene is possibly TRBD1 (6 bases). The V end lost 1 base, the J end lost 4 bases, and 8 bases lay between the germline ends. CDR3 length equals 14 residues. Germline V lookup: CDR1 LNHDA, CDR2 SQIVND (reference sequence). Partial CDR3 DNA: TGTGCCAGTAGTATAGGGACAGAAAAAAACATT. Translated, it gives CASSIGTEKNI. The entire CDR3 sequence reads CASSIGTEKNIQYF. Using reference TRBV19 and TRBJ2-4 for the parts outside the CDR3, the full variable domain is DGGITQSPKYLFRKEGQNVTLSCEQNLNHDAMYWYRQDPGQGLRLIYYSQIVNDFQKGDIAEGYSVSREKKESFPLTVTSAQKNPTAFYLCASSIGTEKNIQYFGAGTRLSVL.

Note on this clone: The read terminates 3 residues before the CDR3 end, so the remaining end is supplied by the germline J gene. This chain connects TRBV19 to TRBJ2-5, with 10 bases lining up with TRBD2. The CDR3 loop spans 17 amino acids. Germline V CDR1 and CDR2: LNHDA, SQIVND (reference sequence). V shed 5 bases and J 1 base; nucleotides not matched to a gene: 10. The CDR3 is CASSRLAGVGGQETQYF. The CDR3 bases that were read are TGTGCCAGTAGTCGGCTAGCGGGAGTCGGGGGCCAAGAGACC.

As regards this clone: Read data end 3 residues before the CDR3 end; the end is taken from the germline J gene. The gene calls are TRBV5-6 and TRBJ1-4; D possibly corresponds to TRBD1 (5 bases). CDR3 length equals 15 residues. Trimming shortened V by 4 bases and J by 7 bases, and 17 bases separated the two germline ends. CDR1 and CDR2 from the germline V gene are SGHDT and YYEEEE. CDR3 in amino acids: CASSPGLGGSEKLFF. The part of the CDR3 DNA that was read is TGTGCCAGCAGCCCGGGATTGGGGGGGTCTGAAAAA. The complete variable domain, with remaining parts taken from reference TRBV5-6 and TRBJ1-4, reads DAGVTQSPTHLIKTRGQQVTLRCSPKSGHDTVSWYQQALGQGPQFIFQYYEEEERQRGNFPDRFSGHQFPNYSSELNVNALLLGDSALYLCASSPGLGGSEKLFFGSGTQLSVL.

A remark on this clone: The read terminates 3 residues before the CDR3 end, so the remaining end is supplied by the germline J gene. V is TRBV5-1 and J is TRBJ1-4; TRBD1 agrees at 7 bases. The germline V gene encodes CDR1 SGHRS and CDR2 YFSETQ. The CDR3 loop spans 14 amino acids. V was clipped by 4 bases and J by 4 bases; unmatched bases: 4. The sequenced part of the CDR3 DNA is TGCGCCAGCAGCCGGACAGGTAGTAATGAAAAA. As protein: CASSRTGSNEK. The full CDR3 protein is CASSRTGSNEKLFF.

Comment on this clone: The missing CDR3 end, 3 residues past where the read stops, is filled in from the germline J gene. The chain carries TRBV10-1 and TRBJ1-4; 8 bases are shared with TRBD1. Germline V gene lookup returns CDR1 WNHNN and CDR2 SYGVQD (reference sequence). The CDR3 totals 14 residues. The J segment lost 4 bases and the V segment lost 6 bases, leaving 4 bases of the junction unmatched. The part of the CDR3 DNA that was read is TGCGCCAGCAGGATGGACAGGGTTAATGAAAAA. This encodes CASRMDRVNEK. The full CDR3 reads CASRMDRVNEKLFF.

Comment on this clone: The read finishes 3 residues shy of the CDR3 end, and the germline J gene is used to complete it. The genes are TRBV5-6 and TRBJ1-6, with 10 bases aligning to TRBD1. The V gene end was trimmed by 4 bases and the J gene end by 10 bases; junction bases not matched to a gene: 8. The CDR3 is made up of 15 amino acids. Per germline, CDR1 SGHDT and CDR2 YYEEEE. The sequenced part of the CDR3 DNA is TGTGCCAGCAGCCAGGAGGACAGGGGGTCATCACCC. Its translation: CASSQEDRGSSP. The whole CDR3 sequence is CASSQEDRGSSPLHF. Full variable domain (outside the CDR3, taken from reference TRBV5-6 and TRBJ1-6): DAGVTQSPTHLIKTRGQQVTLRCSPKSGHDTVSWYQQALGQGPQFIFQYYEEEERQRGNFPDRFSGHQFPNYSSELNVNALLLGDSALYLCASSQEDRGSSPLHFGNGTRLTVT.

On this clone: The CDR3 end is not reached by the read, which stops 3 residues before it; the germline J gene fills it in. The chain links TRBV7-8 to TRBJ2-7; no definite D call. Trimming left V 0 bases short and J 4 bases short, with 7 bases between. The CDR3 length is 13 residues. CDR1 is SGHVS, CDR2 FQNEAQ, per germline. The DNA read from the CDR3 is TGTGCCAGCAGCTTAGCCCTACAGTACGAG. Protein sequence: CASSLALQYE. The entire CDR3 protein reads CASSLALQYEQYF. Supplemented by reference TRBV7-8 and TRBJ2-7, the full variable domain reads GAGVSQSPRYKVAKRGQDVALRCDPISGHVSLFWYQQALGQGPEFLTYFQNEAQLDKSGLPSDRFFAERPEGSVSTLKIQRTQQEDSAVYLCASSLALQYEQYFGPGTRLTVT.

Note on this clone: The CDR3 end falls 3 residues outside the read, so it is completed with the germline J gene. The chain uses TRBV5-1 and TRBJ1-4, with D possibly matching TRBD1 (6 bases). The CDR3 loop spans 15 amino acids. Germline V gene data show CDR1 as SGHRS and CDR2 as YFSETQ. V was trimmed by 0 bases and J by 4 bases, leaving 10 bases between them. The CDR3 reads CASSLAGHRNEKLFF. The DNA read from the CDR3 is TGCGCCAGCAGCTTGGCGGGACACCGTAATGAAAAA.

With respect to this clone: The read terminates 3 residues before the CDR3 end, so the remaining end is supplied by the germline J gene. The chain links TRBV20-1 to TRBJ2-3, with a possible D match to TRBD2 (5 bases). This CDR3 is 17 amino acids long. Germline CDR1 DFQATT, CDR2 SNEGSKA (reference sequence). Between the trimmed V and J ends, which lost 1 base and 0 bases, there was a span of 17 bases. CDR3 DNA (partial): TGCAGTGCTAGAGTCTCTTATCGCGGGCCTAGCACAGATACG. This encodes CSARVSYRGPSTDT. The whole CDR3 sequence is CSARVSYRGPSTDTQYF.

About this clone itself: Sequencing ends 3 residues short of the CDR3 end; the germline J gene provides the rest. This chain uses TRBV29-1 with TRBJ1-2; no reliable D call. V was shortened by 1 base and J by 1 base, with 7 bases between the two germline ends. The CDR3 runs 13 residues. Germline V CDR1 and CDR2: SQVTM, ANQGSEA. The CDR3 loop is CSVEGAINYGYTF. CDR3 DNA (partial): TGCAGCGTTGAAGGCGCGATTAACTATGGC.

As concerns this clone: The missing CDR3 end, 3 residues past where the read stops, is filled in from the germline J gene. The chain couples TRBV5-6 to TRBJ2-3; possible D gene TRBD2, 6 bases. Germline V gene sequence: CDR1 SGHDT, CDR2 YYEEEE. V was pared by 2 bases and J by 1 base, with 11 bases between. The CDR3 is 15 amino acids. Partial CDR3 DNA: TGTGCCAGCAGCTTAATAGGGGAGGGCACAGATACG. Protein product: CASSLIGEGTDT. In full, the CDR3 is CASSLIGEGTDTQYF.

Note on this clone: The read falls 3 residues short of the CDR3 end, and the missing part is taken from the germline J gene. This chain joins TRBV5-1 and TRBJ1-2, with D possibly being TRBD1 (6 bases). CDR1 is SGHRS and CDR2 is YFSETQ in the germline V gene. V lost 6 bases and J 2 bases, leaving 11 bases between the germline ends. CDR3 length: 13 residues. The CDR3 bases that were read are TGCGCCAGCACCACACAGGGCAACTATGGC. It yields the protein CASTTQGNYG. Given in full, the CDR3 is CASTTQGNYGYTF.

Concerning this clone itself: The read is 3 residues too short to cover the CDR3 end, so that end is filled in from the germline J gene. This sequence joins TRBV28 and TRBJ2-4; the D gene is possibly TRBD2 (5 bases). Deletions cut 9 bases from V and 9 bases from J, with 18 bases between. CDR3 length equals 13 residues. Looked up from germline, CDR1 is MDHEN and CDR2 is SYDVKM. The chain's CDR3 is CASYPAGYGIQYF. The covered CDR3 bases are TGTGCCAGTTATCCCGCGGGTTATGGCATT.

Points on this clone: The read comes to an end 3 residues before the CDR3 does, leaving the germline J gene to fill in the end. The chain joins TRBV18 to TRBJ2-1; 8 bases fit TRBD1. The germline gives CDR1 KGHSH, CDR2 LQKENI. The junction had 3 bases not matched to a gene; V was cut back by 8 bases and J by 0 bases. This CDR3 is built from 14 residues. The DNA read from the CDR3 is TGTGCCAGCACAGGGGGGCTCTCCTACAATGAG. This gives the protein CASTGGLSYNE. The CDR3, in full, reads CASTGGLSYNEQFF.

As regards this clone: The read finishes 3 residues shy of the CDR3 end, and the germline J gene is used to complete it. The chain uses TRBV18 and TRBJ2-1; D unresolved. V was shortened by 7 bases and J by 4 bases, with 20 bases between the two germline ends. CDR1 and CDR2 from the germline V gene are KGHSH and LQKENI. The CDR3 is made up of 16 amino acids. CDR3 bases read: TGTGCCAGCTTAGAATCCCTAGGTACCCTTTACAATGAG. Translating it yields CASLESLGTLYNE. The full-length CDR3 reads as CASLESLGTLYNEQFF.